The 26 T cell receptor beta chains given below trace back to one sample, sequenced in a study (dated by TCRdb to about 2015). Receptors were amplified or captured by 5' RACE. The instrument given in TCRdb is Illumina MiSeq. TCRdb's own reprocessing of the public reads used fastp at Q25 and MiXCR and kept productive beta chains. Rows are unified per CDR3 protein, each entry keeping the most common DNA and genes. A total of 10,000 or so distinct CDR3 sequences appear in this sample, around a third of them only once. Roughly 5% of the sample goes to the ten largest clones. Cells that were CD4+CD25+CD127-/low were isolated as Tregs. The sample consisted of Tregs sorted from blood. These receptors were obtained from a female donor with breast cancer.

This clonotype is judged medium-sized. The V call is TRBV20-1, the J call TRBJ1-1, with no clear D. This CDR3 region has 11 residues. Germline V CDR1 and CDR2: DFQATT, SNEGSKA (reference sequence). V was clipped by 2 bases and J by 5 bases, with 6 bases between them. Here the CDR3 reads CSARLVTEAFF. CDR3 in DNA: TGCAGTGCTAGATTAGTAACTGAAGCTTTCTTT.

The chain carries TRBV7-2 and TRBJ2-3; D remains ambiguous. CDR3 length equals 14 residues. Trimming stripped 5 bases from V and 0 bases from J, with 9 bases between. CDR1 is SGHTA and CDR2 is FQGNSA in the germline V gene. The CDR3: CASSRGISTDTQYF. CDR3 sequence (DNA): TGTGCCAGCAGCCGAGGTATTAGCACAGATACGCAGTATTTT.

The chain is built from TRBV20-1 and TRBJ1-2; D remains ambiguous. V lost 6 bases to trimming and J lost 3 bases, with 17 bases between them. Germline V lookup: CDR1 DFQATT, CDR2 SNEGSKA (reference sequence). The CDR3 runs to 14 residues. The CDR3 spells CSAQVATADYGYTF. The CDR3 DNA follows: TGCAGTGCCCAGGTGGCCACAGCGGACTATGGCTACACCTTC.

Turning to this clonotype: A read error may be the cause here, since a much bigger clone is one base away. This chain's CDR3 is CSRTGLTYNERFF. The CDR3 DNA reads TGCAGCCGGACGGGACTAACCTACAATGAGCGGTTCTTC. The chain combines TRBV20-1 with TRBJ2-1, with TRBD2 matching 7 bases. Germline CDR1 is DFQATT and CDR2 is SNEGSKA (reference sequence). The CDR3 extends over 13 amino acids.

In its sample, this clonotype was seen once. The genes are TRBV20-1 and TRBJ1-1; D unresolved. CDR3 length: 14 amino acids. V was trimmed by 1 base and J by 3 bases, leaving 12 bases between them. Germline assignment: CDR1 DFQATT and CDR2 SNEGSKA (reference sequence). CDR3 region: CSARAEFDYTEAFF. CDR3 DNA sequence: TGCAGTGCTAGAGCTGAGTTTGATTACACTGAAGCTTTCTTT.

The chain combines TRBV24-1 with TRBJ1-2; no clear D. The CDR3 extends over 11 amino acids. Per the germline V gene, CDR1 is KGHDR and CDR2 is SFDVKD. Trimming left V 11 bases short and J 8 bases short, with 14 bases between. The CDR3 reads CAISGYGGYTF. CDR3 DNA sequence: TGTGCCATCTCCGGGTACGGGGGCTACACCTTC.

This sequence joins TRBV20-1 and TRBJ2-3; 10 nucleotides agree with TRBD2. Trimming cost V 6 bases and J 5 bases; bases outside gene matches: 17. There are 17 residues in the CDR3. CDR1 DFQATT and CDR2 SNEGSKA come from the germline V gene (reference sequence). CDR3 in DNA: TGCAGTGCCACGTCCTTAGGAGCGGGAGGGCCCATAGATACGCAGTATTTT. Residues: CSATSLGAGGPIDTQYF.

CDR3 in amino acids: CASRAGTANEKLFF. The CDR3 coding sequence is TGTGCCAGCAGGGCCGGGACGGCCAATGAAAAACTGTTTTTT. V usage is TRBV7-2 and J usage is TRBJ1-4; tentative D call: TRBD1 (5 bases). Germline CDR1 SGHTA, CDR2 FQGNSA. Trimming removed 6 bases at V and 5 bases at J, with 13 bases between. The CDR3 length is 14 residues.

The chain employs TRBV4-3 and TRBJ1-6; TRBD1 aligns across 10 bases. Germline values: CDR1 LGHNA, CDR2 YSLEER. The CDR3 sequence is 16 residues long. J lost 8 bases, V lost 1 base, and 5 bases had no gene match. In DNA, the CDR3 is TGCGCCAGCAGCCAAGGACGACAGGGGGCCGATTCACCCCTCCACTTT. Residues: CASSQGRQGADSPLHF.

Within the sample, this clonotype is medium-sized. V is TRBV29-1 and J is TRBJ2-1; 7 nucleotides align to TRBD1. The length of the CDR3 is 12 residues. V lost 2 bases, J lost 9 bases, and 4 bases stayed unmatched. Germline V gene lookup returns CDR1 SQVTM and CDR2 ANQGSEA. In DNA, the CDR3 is TGCAGCGTTGAACGGGCAGGGGGTGAGCAGTTCTTC. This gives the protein CSVERAGGEQFF.

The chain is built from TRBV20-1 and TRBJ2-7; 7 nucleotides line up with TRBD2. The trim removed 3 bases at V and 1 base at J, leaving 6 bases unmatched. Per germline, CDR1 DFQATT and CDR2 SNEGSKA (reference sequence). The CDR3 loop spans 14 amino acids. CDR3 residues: CSASSSGISYEQYF. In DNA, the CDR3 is TGCAGTGCTAGTTCTAGCGGCATTTCCTACGAGCAGTACTTC.

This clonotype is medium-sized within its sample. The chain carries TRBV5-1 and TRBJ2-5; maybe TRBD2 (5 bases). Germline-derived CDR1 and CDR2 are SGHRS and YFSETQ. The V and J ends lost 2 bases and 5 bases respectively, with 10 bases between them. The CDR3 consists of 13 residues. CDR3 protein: CASSFPEAETQYF. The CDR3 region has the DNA TGCGCCAGCAGCTTTCCGGAGGCGGAGACCCAGTACTTC.

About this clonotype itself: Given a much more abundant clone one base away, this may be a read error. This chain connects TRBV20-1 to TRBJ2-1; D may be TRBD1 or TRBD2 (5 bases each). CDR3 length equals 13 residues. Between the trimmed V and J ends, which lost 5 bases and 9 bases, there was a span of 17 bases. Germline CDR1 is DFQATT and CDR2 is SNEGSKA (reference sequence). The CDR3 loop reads CSAGTGRSFEQFF. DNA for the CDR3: TGCAGTGCTGGAACGGGACGCTCGTTTGAGCAGTTCTTC.

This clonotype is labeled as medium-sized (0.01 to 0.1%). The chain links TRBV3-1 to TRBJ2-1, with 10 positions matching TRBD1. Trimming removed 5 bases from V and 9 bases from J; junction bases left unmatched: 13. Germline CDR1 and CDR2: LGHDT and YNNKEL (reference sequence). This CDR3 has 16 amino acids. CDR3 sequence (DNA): TGTGCCAGCAGCTTCCGGGACAGGGGTCCTGGAGGTGAGCAGTTCTTC. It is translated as CASSFRDRGPGGEQFF.

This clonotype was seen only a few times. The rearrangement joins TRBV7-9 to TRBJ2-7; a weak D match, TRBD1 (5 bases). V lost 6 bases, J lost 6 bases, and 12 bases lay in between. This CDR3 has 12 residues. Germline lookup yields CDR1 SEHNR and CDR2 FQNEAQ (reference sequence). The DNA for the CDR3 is TGTGCCAGCAGTACTTCAGGGATCGAGCAGTACGTC. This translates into CASSTSGIEQYV.

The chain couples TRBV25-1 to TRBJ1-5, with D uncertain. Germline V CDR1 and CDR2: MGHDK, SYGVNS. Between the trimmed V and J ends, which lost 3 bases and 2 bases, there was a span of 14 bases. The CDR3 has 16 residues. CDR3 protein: CASSDTKDEGNQPQHF. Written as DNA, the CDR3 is TGTGCCAGCAGTGATACAAAGGATGAGGGCAATCAGCCCCAGCATTTT.

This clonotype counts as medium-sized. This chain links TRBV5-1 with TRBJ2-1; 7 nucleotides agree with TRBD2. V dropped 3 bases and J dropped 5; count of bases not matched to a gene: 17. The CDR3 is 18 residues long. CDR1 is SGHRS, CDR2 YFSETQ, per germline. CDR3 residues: CASSWPTTSDYPNNEQFF. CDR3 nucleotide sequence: TGCGCCAGCAGCTGGCCGACTACTAGCGATTATCCCAACAATGAGCAGTTCTTC.

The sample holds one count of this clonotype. The CDR3 sequence: CSARDPGTGGYNEQFF. Written as DNA, the CDR3 is TGCAGTGCTAGAGATCCTGGGACAGGGGGCTACAATGAGCAGTTCTTC. The chain has TRBV20-1 and TRBJ2-1, with 11 bases aligning to TRBD1. The CDR3 is made up of 16 amino acids. Trimming at V came to 0 bases and at J to 3 bases, leaving 4 bases not matched to a gene. CDR1 DFQATT and CDR2 SNEGSKA come from the germline V gene (reference sequence).

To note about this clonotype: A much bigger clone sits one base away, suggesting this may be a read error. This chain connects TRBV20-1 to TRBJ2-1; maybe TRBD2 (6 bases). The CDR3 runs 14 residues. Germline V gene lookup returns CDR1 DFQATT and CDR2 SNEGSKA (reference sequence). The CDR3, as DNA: TGCAGTGCTCTCCCCCCTAGCGCCTACAATGAGCAGTCCTTC. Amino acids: CSALPPSAYNEQSF.

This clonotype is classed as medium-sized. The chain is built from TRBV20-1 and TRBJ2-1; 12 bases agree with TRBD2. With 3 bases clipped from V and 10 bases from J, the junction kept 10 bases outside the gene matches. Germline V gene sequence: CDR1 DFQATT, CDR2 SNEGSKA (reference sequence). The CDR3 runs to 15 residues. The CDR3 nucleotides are TGCAGTGCTAGCGGGCGACTAGCGGGAGTAGGGGAGCAGTTCTTC. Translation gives CSASGRLAGVGEQFF.

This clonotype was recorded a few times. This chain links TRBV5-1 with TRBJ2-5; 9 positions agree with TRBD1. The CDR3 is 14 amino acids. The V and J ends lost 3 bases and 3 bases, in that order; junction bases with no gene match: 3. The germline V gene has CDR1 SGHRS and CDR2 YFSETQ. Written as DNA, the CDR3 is TGCGCCAGCAGCTGGGACAGGGCAAAAGAGACCCAGTACTTC. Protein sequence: CASSWDRAKETQYF.

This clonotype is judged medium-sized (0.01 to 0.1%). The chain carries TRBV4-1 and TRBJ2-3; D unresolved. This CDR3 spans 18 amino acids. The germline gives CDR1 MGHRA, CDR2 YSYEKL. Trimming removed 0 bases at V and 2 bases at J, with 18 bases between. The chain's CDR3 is CASSQDPPAMANTDTQYF. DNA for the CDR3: TGCGCCAGCAGCCAAGACCCACCGGCGATGGCCAACACAGATACGCAGTATTTT.

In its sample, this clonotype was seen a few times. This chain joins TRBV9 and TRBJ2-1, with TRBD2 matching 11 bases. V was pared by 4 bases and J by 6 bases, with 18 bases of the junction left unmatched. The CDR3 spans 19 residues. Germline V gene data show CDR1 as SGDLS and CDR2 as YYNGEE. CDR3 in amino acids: CASSFPGGLAEHLVNEQFF. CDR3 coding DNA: TGTGCCAGCAGCTTCCCCGGGGGACTAGCGGAACATCTTGTCAATGAGCAGTTCTTC. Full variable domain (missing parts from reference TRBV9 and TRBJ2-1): DSGVTQTPKHLITATGQRVTLRCSPRSGDLSVYWYQQSLDQGLQFLIQYYNGEERAKGNILERFSAQQFPDLHSELNLSSLELGDSALYFCASSFPGGLAEHLVNEQFFGPGTRLTVL.

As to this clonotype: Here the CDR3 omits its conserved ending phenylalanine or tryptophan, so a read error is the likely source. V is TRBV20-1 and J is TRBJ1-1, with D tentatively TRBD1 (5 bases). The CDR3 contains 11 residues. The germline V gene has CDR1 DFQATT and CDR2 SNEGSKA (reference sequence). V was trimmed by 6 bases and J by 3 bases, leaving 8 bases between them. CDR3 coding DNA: TGCAGTGCCTCGGGGGACACTGAAGCTTTCTCT. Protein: CSASGDTEAFS.

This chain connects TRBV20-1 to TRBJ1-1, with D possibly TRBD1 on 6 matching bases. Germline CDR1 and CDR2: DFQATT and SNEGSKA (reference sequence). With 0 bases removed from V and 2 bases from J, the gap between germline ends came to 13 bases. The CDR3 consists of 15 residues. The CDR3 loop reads CSARDRTDFNTEAFF. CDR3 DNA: TGCAGTGCTAGAGATCGGACAGACTTTAACACTGAAGCTTTCTTT.

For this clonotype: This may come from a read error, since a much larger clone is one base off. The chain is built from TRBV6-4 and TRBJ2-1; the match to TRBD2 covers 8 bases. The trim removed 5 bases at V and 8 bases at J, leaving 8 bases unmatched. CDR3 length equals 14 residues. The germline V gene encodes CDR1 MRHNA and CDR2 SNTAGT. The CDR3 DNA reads TGTGCCAGCAGTAAAGCGGGAGAAGGGGATGAGCAGTTCTTC. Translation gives CASSKAGEGDEQFF.